These 25 T cell receptor beta chains were all obtained from the same sample, sequenced in a study of neoadjuvant anti-PD-1 for oral cavity cancer. Time point given: after neoadjuvant nivolumab, at surgical resection. Clones were sequenced by immunoSEQ multiplex PCR, and TCRdb holds only the in-frame ones, with some missing. Altogether 11,000 to 15,000 clones are present, approximately 77% being singletons, with the ten largest covering around 2.3%. The sequencing used PBMCs, collected after nivolumab (anti-PD-1) treatment. The receptors were gathered from a person aged 35-79 years with oral cavity squamous cell carcinoma.

The chain joins TRBV5-1 to TRBJ2-7; no reliable D call. Germline V gives CDR1 SGHRS, CDR2 YFSETQ. The CDR3 extends over 12 amino acids. V was cut by 1 base and J by 6 bases, with 8 bases left in between. CDR3 amino acids: CASSLSYGEQYF. CDR3 nucleotide sequence: TGCGCCAGCAGCTTGTCCTACGGCGAGCAGTACTTC.

This clone was counted between two and nine times. The rearrangement joins TRBV2 to TRBJ1-5, with D perhaps TRBD1 (6 bases). Trimming left V 3 bases short and J 7 bases short, with 13 bases between. Germline V gene lookup returns CDR1 SNHLY and CDR2 FYNNEI. The CDR3 is made up of 14 amino acids. CDR3 coding DNA: TGTGCCAGCAGTGAGGGGGCGAGGAAACAGCCCCAGCATTTT. Protein: CASSEGARKQPQHF.

This clone showed up just a few times. The V and J genes are TRBV19 and TRBJ2-2; no clear D. Germline assignment: CDR1 LNHDA and CDR2 SQIVND (reference sequence). Trimming stripped 1 base from V and 4 bases from J, with 4 bases between. The CDR3 is 13 amino acids. The CDR3 bases are TGTGCCAGTAGTATAGGGGGCACCGGGGAGCTGTTTTTT. Translated, it gives CASSIGGTGELFF.

CDR3 in DNA: TGCGCCAGCAGTGCGGAATTTGACACTGAAGCTTTCTTT. Translating it yields CASSAEFDTEAFF. The J gene is TRBJ1-1, the V gene TRBV5-1, with unresolved D. Trimming shortened V by 5 bases and J by 3 bases, and 11 bases separated the two germline ends. CDR3 size: 13 residues. Germline CDR1 is SGHRS and CDR2 is YFSETQ.

This chain connects TRBV7-3 to TRBJ2-1, with TRBD1 matching over 10 bases. The ends lost 5 bases at V and 7 bases at J; junction bases unmatched: 8. The CDR3 loop spans 15 amino acids. CDR1 and CDR2 (germline): SGHTA, FQGTGA. As DNA, the CDR3 is TGTGCCAGCAGCGCCCCCGGGACAGGGGAGAATGAGCAGTTCTTC. Its translation is CASSAPGTGENEQFF.

This clone was seen once. The germline gene is not matched at one end of the junction; a read error may be the cause. The genes are TRBV5-6 and TRBJ2-3, with TRBD2 matching 11 bases. Germline V gene lookup returns CDR1 SGHDT and CDR2 YYEEEE. The CDR3 runs to 17 residues. This CDR3 reads CASSHGTSGLITDTQYF. The CDR3 DNA is TGCGCCAGCAGCCACGGGACTAGCGGCCTGATCACAGATACGCAGTATTTT.

This clone was seen a few times. The chain couples TRBV2 to TRBJ2-7; no clear D gene. The CDR3 runs 11 residues. Germline V lookup: CDR1 SNHLY, CDR2 FYNNEI. V was clipped by 2 bases and J by 9 bases, with 8 bases between them. In DNA form, the CDR3 reads TGTGCCAGCAGTGAAAATATGGGGCAGTACTTC. Residues: CASSENMGQYF.

This chain connects TRBV2 to TRBJ2-5; 10 bases line up with TRBD1. Germline CDR1 SNHLY, CDR2 FYNNEI. V trimming: 7 bases; J trimming: 4 bases; junction bases outside the gene matches: 15. The length of the CDR3 is 17 residues. CDR3 coding DNA: TGTGCCAGCATTCCGCTGATTAGGGACAGGGGAACAGAGACCCAGTACTTC. It encodes CASIPLIRDRGTETQYF.

This clone turned up a few times. The genes are TRBV7-2 and TRBJ2-5; D might be TRBD1 (6 bases). Trimming stripped 0 bases from V and 1 base from J, with 9 bases between. The germline gives CDR1 SGHTA, CDR2 FQGNSA. CDR3 length: 15 residues. CDR3 sequence reads: CASSLAGAFQETQYF. CDR3 nucleotide sequence: TGTGCCAGCAGCTTAGCGGGGGCTTTCCAAGAGACCCAGTACTTC.

This chain links TRBV7-9 with TRBJ2-1; no clear D. Trimming left V 5 bases short and J 8 bases short, with 16 bases between. Germline V gene sequence: CDR1 SEHNR, CDR2 FQNEAQ (reference sequence). This CDR3 has 14 amino acids. The CDR3 sequence: CASSPKGPIHEQFF. CDR3 nucleotides: TGTGCCAGCAGCCCCAAGGGCCCAATCCATGAGCAGTTCTTC.

J is TRBJ2-5 and V is TRBV25-1; 7 bases line up with TRBD1. The CDR3 is made up of 15 amino acids. Trimming removed 3 bases from V and 5 bases from J; junction bases left unmatched: 9. The germline gives CDR1 MGHDK, CDR2 SYGVNS. CDR3 residues: CASSDFKGADETQYF. The CDR3 coding sequence is TGTGCCAGCAGTGATTTCAAGGGGGCTGATGAGACCCAGTACTTC.

V gene TRBV4-1 combines with J gene TRBJ1-5; D is ambiguous. The V end lost 1 base, the J end lost 9 bases, and 13 bases lay between the germline ends. From germline, CDR1 is MGHRA and CDR2 YSYEKL. The CDR3 is 14 residues long. The CDR3 protein is CASSQARSLGPQHF. The CDR3 coding sequence is TGCGCCAGCAGCCAAGCACGATCCCTCGGGCCCCAGCATTTT.

The sample holds a few counts of this clone. CDR3 in DNA: TGTGCCAGCAGAAATACAGGGGGCACTGAAGCTTTCTTT. Amino acids: CASRNTGGTEAFF. The chain uses TRBV7-3 and TRBJ1-1, with TRBD1 matching over 8 bases. The CDR3 extends over 13 amino acids. V lost 6 bases, J lost 4 bases, and 4 bases stayed unmatched. Germline V lookup: CDR1 SGHTA, CDR2 FQGTGA.

Written as DNA, the CDR3 is TGTGCCAGCCTAGGCTGGAAACAACATAGTAGGGGCTACACCTTC. It encodes CASLGWKQHSRGYTF. This chain joins TRBV6-1 and TRBJ1-2; D unresolved. Germline CDR1 MNHNS, CDR2 SASEGT. V shed 8 bases and J shed 8 bases, with 24 bases lying between them. CDR3 length: 15 amino acids.

This sequence joins TRBV28 and TRBJ1-4, with D possibly matching TRBD1 (6 bases). The CDR3 is made up of 15 amino acids. Germline V gene lookup returns CDR1 MDHEN and CDR2 SYDVKM. V was cut by 4 bases and J by 4 bases, with 13 bases left in between. The CDR3 is CASSSTGTINEKLFF. The CDR3 nucleotides are TGTGCCAGCAGTTCAACAGGGACGATTAATGAAAAACTGTTTTTT.

The chain carries TRBV4-1 and TRBJ2-5, with 15 positions matching TRBD2. This CDR3 spans 18 amino acids. The junction had 4 bases not matched to a gene; V was cut back by 0 bases and J by 2 bases. CDR1 is MGHRA, CDR2 YSYEKL, per germline. This CDR3 is CASSQDLGLAGGQETQYF. The CDR3 region has the DNA TGCGCCAGCAGCCAAGATCTAGGACTAGCGGGAGGGCAAGAGACCCAGTACTTC.

This chain connects TRBV7-2 to TRBJ1-2; the D is unclear. This CDR3 is 14 amino acids long. Per the germline V gene, CDR1 is SGHTA and CDR2 is FQGNSA. V lost 2 bases and J lost 7, with 14 bases in between. The DNA of the CDR3 is TGTGCCAGCAGCTTAACGATCGAGGACGGTGGCTACACCTTC. Protein product: CASSLTIEDGGYTF.

This rearrangement joins TRBV11-1 to TRBJ2-1; D not certain. This CDR3 spans 16 amino acids. Germline CDR1 SGHAT, CDR2 FQDESV (reference sequence). V lost 1 base and J lost 0, with 10 bases in between. The CDR3 spells CASSLVALSSYNEQFF. The DNA for the CDR3 is TGTGCCAGCAGCTTAGTAGCTTTAAGCTCCTACAATGAGCAGTTCTTC.

This chain connects TRBV19 to TRBJ1-2, with D possibly TRBD1 on 5 matching bases. V was shortened by 4 bases and J by 2 bases, with 32 bases between the two germline ends. Germline V lookup: CDR1 LNHDA, CDR2 SQIVND (reference sequence). The CDR3 covers 21 residues. For the CDR3, the DNA is TGTGCCAGTAGTACGATAGGGATCCGGGACGGCAGACCCCAATTGAACTATGGCTACACCTTC. Its protein product is CASSTIGIRDGRPQLNYGYTF. Based on the CDR3 plus reference TRBV19 and TRBJ1-2, the full variable domain is DGGITQSPKYLFRKEGQNVTLSCEQNLNHDAMYWYRQDPGQGLRLIYYSQIVNDFQKGDIAEGYSVSREKKESFPLTVTSAQKNPTAFYLCASSTIGIRDGRPQLNYGYTFGSGTRLTVV.

This clone was detected once. V is TRBV28 and J is TRBJ1-5, with 7 bases that match TRBD1. Per the germline V gene, CDR1 is MDHEN and CDR2 is SYDVKM. With 5 bases clipped from V and 6 bases from J, the junction kept 7 bases outside the gene matches. The length of the CDR3 is 14 residues. The CDR3 nucleotides read TGTGCCAGCAGTCCGGGACAGCACACTCAGCCCCAGCATTTT. Translated, it gives CASSPGQHTQPQHF.

This chain uses TRBV7-3 with TRBJ2-2; D uncertain. Trimming stripped 3 bases from V and 6 bases from J, with 11 bases between. Germline values: CDR1 SGHTA, CDR2 FQGTGA. CDR3 length equals 14 residues. The CDR3 region has the DNA TGTGCCAGCAGCTTGGCGCGTACGGCCGGGGAGCTGTTTTTT. It specifies CASSLARTAGELFF.

The chain has TRBV7-3 and TRBJ2-2; 14 nucleotides line up with TRBD2. In germline, CDR1 is SGHTA, CDR2 FQGTGA. The CDR3 has 16 residues. Unmatched junction bases numbered 6, after V lost 4 bases and J lost 8 bases. The CDR3 loop is CASSSGTSGSGGELFF. The CDR3 region has the DNA TGTGCCAGCAGCTCCGGGACTAGCGGGAGTGGAGGGGAGCTGTTTTTT.

Here the CDR3 DNA reads TGTGCCAGCAGCTTAGTAGGCGGGGGTGGTCAGCCCCAGCATTTT. This sequence encodes CASSLVGGGGQPQHF. The rearrangement links TRBV7-2 to TRBJ1-5; D is perhaps TRBD1 (5 bases). Germline CDR1 SGHTA, CDR2 FQGNSA. This CDR3 is 15 amino acids long. V lost 1 base to trimming and J lost 6 bases, with 13 bases between them.

The chain is built from TRBV29-1 and TRBJ1-2; D is unresolved. Germline V gene sequence: CDR1 SQVTM, CDR2 ANQGSEA. The CDR3 is made up of 14 amino acids. Trimming left V 4 bases short and J 0 bases short, with 12 bases between. The DNA for the CDR3 is TGCAGCGTTGTGGGTGACTTGTCTAACTATGGCTACACCTTC. Amino acids: CSVVGDLSNYGYTF. The full variable domain, its missing parts supplied by reference TRBV29-1 and TRBJ1-2, is SAVISQKPSRDICQRGTSLTIQCQVDSQVTMMFWYRQQPGQSLTLIATANQGSEATYESGFVIDKFPISRPNLTFSTLTVSNMSPEDSSIYLCSVVGDLSNYGYTFGSGTRLTVV.

This chain connects TRBV7-6 to TRBJ2-3; TRBD2 agrees at 8 bases. This CDR3 comprises 18 residues. CDR1 and CDR2 from the germline V gene are SGHVS and FNYEAQ. Trimming removed 4 bases from V and 2 bases from J; junction bases left unmatched: 14. As DNA, the CDR3 is TGTGCCAGCAGCTCACCGAGGAAACTAGCGGCTTTCACAGATACGCAGTATTTT. It encodes CASSSPRKLAAFTDTQYF.